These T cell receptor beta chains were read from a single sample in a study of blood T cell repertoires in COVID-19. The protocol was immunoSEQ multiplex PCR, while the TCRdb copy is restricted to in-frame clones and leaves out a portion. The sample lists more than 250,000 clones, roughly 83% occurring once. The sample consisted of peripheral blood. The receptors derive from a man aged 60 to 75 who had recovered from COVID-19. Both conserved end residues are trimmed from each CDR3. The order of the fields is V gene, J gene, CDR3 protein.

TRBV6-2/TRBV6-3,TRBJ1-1,ASSYRDRGTEAF
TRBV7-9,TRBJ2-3,ASSLGDRGRSDTQY
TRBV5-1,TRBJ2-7,ASSLERIPNYEQY
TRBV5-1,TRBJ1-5,ASSLRDRHHSNQPQH
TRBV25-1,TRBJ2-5,ASSGARTGHFRGETQY
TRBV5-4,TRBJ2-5,ASSLAPGQGRETQY
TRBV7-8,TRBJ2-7,ASSLERQGSYEQY
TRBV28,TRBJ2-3,ASSLFSSGGTDTQY
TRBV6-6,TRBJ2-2,ASTWGLNTGELF
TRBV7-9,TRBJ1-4,ASSLTGRGLEKLF
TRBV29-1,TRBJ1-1,SVEEARTGPAF
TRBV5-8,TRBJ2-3,ASSLGTSGGSTDTQY
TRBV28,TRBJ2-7,ASSLIQGGAEQY
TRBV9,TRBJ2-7,ASSVAASDTYEQY
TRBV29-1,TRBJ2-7,SASVTGEQY
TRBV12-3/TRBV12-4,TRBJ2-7,ASSPRNHEQY
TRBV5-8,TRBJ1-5,ASSLGQNSNQPQH
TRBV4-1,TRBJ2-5,ASSHGTSGAQETQY
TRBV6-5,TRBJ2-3,ASSRGGARDTQY
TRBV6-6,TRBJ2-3,ASTRTKADTQY
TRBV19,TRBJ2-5,ATTGLAGERETQY
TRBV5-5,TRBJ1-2,ASSLGAERGYT
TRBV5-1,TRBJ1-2,ASSGLGLVRSPGYT
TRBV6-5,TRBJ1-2,ASSTFQGASGYT
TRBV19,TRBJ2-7,ASSKPGQIVYEQY
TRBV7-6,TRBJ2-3,ASSPRTGEGTDTQY
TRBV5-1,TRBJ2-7,ASSQNYEQY
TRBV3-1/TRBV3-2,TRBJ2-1,ASSPNLGQGDYNEQF
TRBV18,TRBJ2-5,ASSPDRAGIETQY
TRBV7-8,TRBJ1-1,ASSPQVGAEAF
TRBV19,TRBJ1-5,ASSRGQGLGQPQH
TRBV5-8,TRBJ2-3,ASSRRQAPDTDTQY
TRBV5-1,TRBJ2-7,ASSLGLSGRQY
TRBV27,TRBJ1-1,ASSPNRGPLNTEAF
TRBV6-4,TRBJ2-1,ASSSSGVPGDEQF
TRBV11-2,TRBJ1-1,ASKKTGPTEAF
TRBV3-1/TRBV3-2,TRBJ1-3,ASSQLNRARSGNTIY
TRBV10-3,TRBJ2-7,AISGATLAGGLSYEQY
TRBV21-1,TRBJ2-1,ASSKWQRQGANRFYNEQF
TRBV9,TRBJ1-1,ASSVVVGGNTEAF
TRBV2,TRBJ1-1,ASSPRVNTEAF
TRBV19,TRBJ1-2,ASGWGQTTRGGYT
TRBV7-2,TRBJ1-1,ASSFGAWNRNTEAF
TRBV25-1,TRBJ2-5,ASSRIGAGGGETQY
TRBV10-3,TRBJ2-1,AISDSGGGNNEQF
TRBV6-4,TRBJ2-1,ASSPDSGSREQF
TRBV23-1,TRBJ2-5,ASSRQNQETQY
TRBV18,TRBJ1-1,ASSESFAGTEAF